This T cell receptor beta chain was found in a study of cytomegalovirus exposure and HLA in healthy donors (dated by TCRdb to 2016 to 2017). About the full investigation: An earlier analysis of a few hundred of the donors reported about 300 Gb of sequence data and 95 million to 130 million unique TCR beta sequences obtained from about 179 million T cells. An early release covering around 630 HLA-typed donors comprised around 300 gigabases of sequencing data and approximately 85 million unique TCR sequences. The genetic ancestry cluster associated with self-reported Caucasian donors included about four fifths of the 300 to 400 genotyped donors. The aim of the study was to test whether cataloging public T cell receptors could identify signatures of past pathogen exposure. The study profiled the T cell repertoires of about 720 subjects by immunosequencing and related them to cytomegalovirus serostatus. Along with the approximately 700-subject first cohort, a separate validation cohort of over a hundred different subjects was used. To predict cytomegalovirus infection status, the study brought together high-throughput TCR immunosequencing, statistical association of individual TCRs with disease status, and machine learning. A later analysis re-analyzed previously published TCR beta repertoires from about 730 donors and added high-resolution HLA genotyping to study TCR occurrence patterns. The later analysis used no new phenotypic data to find candidate immune exposures, relying instead on TCR beta sequences and their occurrence across donors. An earlier analysis of some 500 of the donors applied high-throughput TCR beta sequencing to assess whether each TCR beta V gene segment acted as functional or pseudogenic. Donor age, sex, ethnicity and CMV serostatus were compiled together with the repertoire data. Genome-wide SNP genotypes for about 65% of the roughly 670 donors were used in a later genetic analysis, which treated that subset as a discovery cohort. All discovery cohort repertoires had been generated on a single sequencing platform. HLA typing covered class I and class II loci at four-digit resolution. Typing coverage differed by locus: A, B, C, DRB1 and DQB1 were typed in roughly 629-630 donors, DQA1 in approximately 520, DPA1 in approximately 600, and DPB1 in just under 490. Roughly five DR-DQ haplotypes were handled as single units for association and clustering because linkage in the cohort was strong. Among around 400 genotyped donors of the cohort, an average of about 240,000 unique TCR beta nucleotide sequences was sequenced per donor, of which roughly 17% were non-productive.

The CDR3, cysteine through phenylalanine, is 12 amino acids long. Of the read, only the CDR3 DNA is kept; its 36 bases are in frame from base 1. V is reduced by 4 bases and J by 15 bases, leaving a spacing of 15 bases between them. The cohort was made up of several hundred healthy bone marrow donors. Cohort members were all nominally healthy when sampled, although unrecorded immune exposures were likely present. The donor was CMV seropositive and was included in the group of 250 to 350 seropositive cohort members. A peripheral blood sample was collected from each donor, and TCR beta sequencing was performed on peripheral blood mononuclear cells. The Qiagen DNeasy Blood Extraction Kit was used to extract genomic DNA from the blood cell samples. The paper's findings and limits, for the study overall: A later genetic analysis associated a missense DCLRE1C variant with V-gene and J-gene trimming of TCR beta chains, and an independent cohort replicated the association. The classifier was reported to diagnose cytomegalovirus status with high specificity and sensitivity in both the original cohort and the validation cohort. Because HLA typing was missing for some donors at each locus, association tests included only the typed subset. While some public TCRs were present in many individuals, most TCR sequences turned up only very rarely across donors. A further reported finding was that TCR beta sequences accurately predicted the HLA-A and HLA-B alleles for most subjects in the first cohort. The presence/absence analyses assumed that sequencing depth was roughly uniform across donors, and that assumption may not be true. Several of the top co-occurrence clusters appeared to be linked to parvovirus B19, influenza, CMV and Epstein-Barr virus, according to a later analysis. Because counts were too low, roughly 18 rarely observed V segments, including chromosome 9 orphons, were left out of the earlier analysis of about 500 of the donors. A later analysis found that most CMV-associated TCR beta chains appeared HLA-restricted, with HLA associations seemingly driven largely by CMV exposure. In a later genetic analysis, fewer N-insertions in productive TCRs were reported among donors in an Asian-associated ancestry cluster than the roughly 640-donor mean. Compared with equally common non-associated chains, HLA-associated TCR beta chains in a later analysis were more clonally expanded and had lower generation probabilities. In an earlier analysis of roughly 560 of the donors, most TCR beta V segments were observed in productive rearrangements about 90% or about 30% of the time, broadly matching IMGT annotations. Assigning TCR associations to individual alleles was difficult when HLA alleles, especially DR and DQ, strongly co-occurred. A few of the identified cytomegalovirus-associated TCR beta chains were confirmed in vitro to be specific for cytomegalovirus antigens. In a later analysis, the rate of TCR association differed among HLA loci, with DRB1 alleles having the most associated TCRs and HLA-C alleles having the fewest. Some IMGT-functional V segments, including TRBV6-2 and TRBV6-3, could not be distinguished by the 87-base-pair reads and were therefore excluded. At a false discovery rate of 0.05, a later analysis linked 15,000 to 20,000 TCR beta sequences to specific HLA alleles. For the cohort, immune exposure information was limited to CMV serostatus. Linkage disequilibrium might explain the correlated functional status among segregating V segments, but an unknown experimental factor could not be excluded. A total of 150 to 200 TCR beta chains were listed by the study as associated with cytomegalovirus. A group of highly shared sequence variants was considered likely to be a technical artifact of the sequencing pipeline. In this cohort, only TCR beta chains were sequenced, and detectable features were limited by the absence of alpha or paired-chain data. It was suggested by the authors that the approach could potentially be generalized to other disease states and immunological phenotypes.

This clone showed up just a few times. The target of this receptor is not known. The input lacks base qualities; no much larger clone sits a single base away. The library was produced with the immunoSEQ multiplex PCR assay. For the multiplex PCR, a mixture combining 60 forward primers for TCR Vbeta segments and 13 reverse primers for TCR Jbeta segments was used. Amplification of the CDR3 region of rearranged TCR beta genes was performed with a multiplex PCR assay on genomic DNA. The Illumina HiSeq System was used to sequence the amplified TCR beta libraries as 87-base-pair reads. The original pipeline was this. Across the 666 repertoires, a later analysis counted approximately 75 million unique TCR beta chains, about 10 million of which were shared by at least two donors. A nearest-neighbor algorithm error-corrected the raw reads and collapsed the reads into unique sequences, merging closely related sequences to remove PCR and sequencing errors. V, D and J gene segments were assigned by aligning CDR3 sequences to IMGT reference sequences. For a sequence to be retained, at least a six-nucleotide match to both a V gene segment and a J gene segment was required. A rearrangement counted as productive if the CDR3 had no stop codons and remained in frame with V and J, and every other rearrangement counted as non-productive. Following IMGT convention, CDR3 was defined as the stretch from the second conserved V-encoded cysteine up to the conserved J-encoded phenylalanine. The earlier analysis of about 590 of the donors excluded sequences that lacked an unambiguous match to a single V gene segment. An earlier analysis of several hundred of the donors called V segments functional above 56.7% productive rearrangements and segregating when the between-donor standard deviation exceeded 5%. A statistical classification framework was built to diagnose cytomegalovirus status from the catalog of TCR beta chain sequences. In a later analysis, TCR nucleotide sequences were compared against IMGT/GENE-DB human TR gene sequences so that V and J genes could be assigned. A later analysis assigned CDR3 sequences and most-parsimonious VDJ recombination scenarios with the TCRdist pipeline. A later analysis defined each TCR beta chain by its CDR3 amino acid sequence plus V-gene family, and excluded reads lacking a unique V-gene family. To address suspected cross-contamination and a sequencing artifact, a later analysis removed a few hundred highly shared, low-generation-probability nucleotide sequences. In a later analysis, a clonal expansion index was calculated for each public chain from normalized within-repertoire ranks of inferred template counts. A later analysis computed generation probabilities with a VDJ recombination model fitted to out-of-frame rearrangements, and checked the results against IGoR. In a later analysis, hypergeometric tests were used to score TCR-TCR, TCR-HLA and TCR-CMV co-occurrence, with a repertoire-size bias correction applied to TCR pairs. To estimate false discovery rates, a later analysis permuted the HLA or CMV assignments 20 times. In a later analysis, co-occurring TCRs were grouped with DBSCAN, and TCRdist sequence similarity was added when clustering was performed within HLA-allele-positive subsets. Repertoires with fewer than 30,000 or more than 120,000 public chains were left out of co-occurrence clustering, as were about 5 repertoires with anomalous nucleotide sharing. TCRdb holds this immuneACCESS table with in-frame rearrangements only. Some clones are missing; in checked studies, unresolved V genes explain under half, and the rest has no known cause. The DNA was the basis for D and trimming; V, J and clone size are from that table. The sample table shows 150,000 to 200,000 clones, and around 86% are seen once. Around 0.97% of the sample belongs to the ten largest clones.

The chain couples TRBV23-1 to TRBJ1-4; no D gene is confidently identified. TRBV23-1 is annotated as an ORF whose role is uncertain. The specimen was PBMCs. This TCR derives from a girl aged 2-10 years in good health and CMV-seropositive. The bases read TGCGCCAGCAGTCGGGGAGGTCCTTCCTTGTTTTTT. Translation gives CASSRGGPSLFF.